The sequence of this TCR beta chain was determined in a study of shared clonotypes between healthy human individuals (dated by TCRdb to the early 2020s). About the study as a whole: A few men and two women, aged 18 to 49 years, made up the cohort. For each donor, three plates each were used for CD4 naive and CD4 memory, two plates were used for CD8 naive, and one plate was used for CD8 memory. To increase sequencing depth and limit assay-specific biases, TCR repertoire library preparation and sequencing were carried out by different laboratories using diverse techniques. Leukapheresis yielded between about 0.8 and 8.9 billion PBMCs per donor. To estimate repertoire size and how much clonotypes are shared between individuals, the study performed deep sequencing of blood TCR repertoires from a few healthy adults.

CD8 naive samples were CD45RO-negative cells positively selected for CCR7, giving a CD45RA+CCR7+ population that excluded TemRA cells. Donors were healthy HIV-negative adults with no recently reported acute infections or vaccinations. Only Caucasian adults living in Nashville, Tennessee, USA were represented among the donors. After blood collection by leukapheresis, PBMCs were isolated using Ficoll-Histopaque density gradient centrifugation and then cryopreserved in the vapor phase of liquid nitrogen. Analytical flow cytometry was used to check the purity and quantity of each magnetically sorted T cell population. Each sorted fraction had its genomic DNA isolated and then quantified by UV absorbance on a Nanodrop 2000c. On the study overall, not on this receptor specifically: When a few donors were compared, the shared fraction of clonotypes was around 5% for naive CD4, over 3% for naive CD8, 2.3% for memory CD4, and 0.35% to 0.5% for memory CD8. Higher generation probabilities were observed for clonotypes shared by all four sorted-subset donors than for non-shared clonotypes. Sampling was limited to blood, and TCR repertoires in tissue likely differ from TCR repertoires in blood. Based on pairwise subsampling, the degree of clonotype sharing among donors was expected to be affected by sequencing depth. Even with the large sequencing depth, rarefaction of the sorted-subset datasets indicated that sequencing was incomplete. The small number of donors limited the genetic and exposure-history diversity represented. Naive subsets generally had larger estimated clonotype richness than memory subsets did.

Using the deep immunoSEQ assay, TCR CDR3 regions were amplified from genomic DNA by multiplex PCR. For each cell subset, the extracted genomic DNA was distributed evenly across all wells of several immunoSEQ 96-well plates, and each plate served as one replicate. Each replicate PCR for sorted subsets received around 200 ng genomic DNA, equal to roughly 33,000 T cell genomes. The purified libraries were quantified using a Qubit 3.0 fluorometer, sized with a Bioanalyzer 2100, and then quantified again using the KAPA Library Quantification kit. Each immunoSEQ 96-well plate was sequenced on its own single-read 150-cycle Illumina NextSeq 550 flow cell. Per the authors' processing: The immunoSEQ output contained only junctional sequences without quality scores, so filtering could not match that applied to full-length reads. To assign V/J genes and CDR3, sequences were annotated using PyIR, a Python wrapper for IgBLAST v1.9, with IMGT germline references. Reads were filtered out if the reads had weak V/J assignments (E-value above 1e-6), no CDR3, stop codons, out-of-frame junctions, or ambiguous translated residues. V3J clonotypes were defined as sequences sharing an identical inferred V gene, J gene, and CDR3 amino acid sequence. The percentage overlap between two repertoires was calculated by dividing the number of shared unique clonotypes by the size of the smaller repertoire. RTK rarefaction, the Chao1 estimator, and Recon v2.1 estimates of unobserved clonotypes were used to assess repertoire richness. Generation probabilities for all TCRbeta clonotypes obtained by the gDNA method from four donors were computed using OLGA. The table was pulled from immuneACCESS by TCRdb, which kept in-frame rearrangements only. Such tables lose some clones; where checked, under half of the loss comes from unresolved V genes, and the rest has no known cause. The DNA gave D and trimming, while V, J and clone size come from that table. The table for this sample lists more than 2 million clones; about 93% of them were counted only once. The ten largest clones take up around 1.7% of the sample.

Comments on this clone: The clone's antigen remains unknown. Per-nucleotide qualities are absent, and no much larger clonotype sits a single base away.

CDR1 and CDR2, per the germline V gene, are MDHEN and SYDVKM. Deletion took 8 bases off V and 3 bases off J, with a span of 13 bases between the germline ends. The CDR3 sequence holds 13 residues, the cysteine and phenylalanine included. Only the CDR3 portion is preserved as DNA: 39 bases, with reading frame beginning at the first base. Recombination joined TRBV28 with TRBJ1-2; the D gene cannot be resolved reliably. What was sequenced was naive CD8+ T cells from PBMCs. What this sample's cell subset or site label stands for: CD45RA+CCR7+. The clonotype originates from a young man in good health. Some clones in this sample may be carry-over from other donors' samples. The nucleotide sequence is TGTGCCAGCGGGGAAGGCGTGTACTATGGCTACACCTTC. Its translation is CASGEGVYYGYTF.